This entry describes one T cell receptor beta chain. This receptor's antigen is unknown. No much larger clone exists at a distance of one base, and base qualities are not known. These data originate in a study of graft-versus-host responses after intestinal transplantation (dated by TCRdb to the early 2020s). In terms of the full investigation: The transplants that recipients got were multivisceral, liver-intestinal, or isolated intestinal. Anti-thymocyte globulin induction was given to all recipients, followed by maintenance tacrolimus and steroids for approximately three years. After intestinal transplantation, graft-versus-host and host-versus-graft alloreactive T cell clones were followed in the graft, circulation and bone marrow using bulk TCR-beta CDR3 sequencing. To identify alloreactive clones, pre-transplant mixed lymphocyte reaction products were sequenced and compared with unstimulated pre-transplant donor and recipient T cells. Of the 20 to 25 intestinal transplant recipients enrolled in the cohort, one of whom was a retransplant, a few patients without pretransplant specimens were excluded. A peak of at least 4% donor T cells among recipient peripheral blood mononuclear cells was the definition used for donor T cell macrochimerism. Samples from a few later patients were sequenced in-house on an Illumina MiSeq with MiXCR processing rather than by the commercial service. Findings and caveats that apply to the study as a whole: The conclusions were limited by the relatively low number and heterogeneity of the intestinal transplant patients. GvH clones were found in recipient bone marrow, and some of the GvH clones appeared earlier in ileal mucosa or blood, which is consistent with an intestinal mucosal origin. In the allografts of patients with donor T cell macrochimerism, GvH to HvG T cell clonal ratios were high. Early after transplant, declines in HvG clones were associated with peak levels of circulating GvH clones.

Dithiothreitol, EDTA incubations and collagenase D digestion were used to isolate intraepithelial and lamina propria lymphocytes from graft specimens. Bulk TCR-beta sequencing was performed on serial intestinal graft biopsy specimens collected as late as 600 days after transplant. Trimming at the junction amounts to 4 bases on V and 2 bases on J, and the germline ends lie 12 bases apart. CDR1 and CDR2 are read off the germline V gene (reference sequence) as LNHDA and SQIVND. Taken from cysteine to phenylalanine, the CDR3 has 15 residues. The kept DNA is CDR3 alone, 45 bases in frame from the first base. The protocol used for the library was the immunoSEQ multiplex PCR assay. Adaptive Biotechnologies carried out high-throughput TCR-beta CDR3 sequencing of genomic DNA for most patients. In the paper's pipeline: TCR sequencing data for around 20 patients were retrieved from Adaptive's ImmunoSEQ software; a few other patients were processed with MiXCR and VDJtools. CDR3 nucleotide sequences shared between donor and recipient were removed because their origin could not be assigned. To count as alloreactive, a clone needed at least 2-fold expansion over unstimulated cells and a minimum CFSE-low frequency of 0.002% (template counts) or 0.001% (read counts). Clones were considered mappable if detected in sequenced pre-transplant spleen, lymph node, or MLR CFSE-low populations of the donor or recipient. The cumulative frequency of alloreactive clones was calculated as a percentage of all sequences, weighted by copy number. TCRdb's version of the immuneACCESS table is confined to in-frame rearrangements and falls short of the full clone set. An unresolved V gene accounts for under half of the shortfall where checked; the remainder is of unknown origin. The DNA gave D and trimming, while V, J and clone size come from that table. This sample lists roughly 23,000 clones; 70% to 80% were detected once. The ten largest account for roughly 3% of the sample.

Rearrangement joined TRBV19 to TRBJ1-5, with the D gene not confidently named. The sequence came from a human patient who received an intestinal transplant, so some T cells may come from the graft donor. The source was ileum tissue, collected 12 days after intestinal transplant. The CDR3 amino acid sequence is: CASSTSRGGNQPQHF. The sequenced DNA is TGTGCCAGTAGTACCTCCCGGGGAGGCAATCAGCCCCAGCATTTT.